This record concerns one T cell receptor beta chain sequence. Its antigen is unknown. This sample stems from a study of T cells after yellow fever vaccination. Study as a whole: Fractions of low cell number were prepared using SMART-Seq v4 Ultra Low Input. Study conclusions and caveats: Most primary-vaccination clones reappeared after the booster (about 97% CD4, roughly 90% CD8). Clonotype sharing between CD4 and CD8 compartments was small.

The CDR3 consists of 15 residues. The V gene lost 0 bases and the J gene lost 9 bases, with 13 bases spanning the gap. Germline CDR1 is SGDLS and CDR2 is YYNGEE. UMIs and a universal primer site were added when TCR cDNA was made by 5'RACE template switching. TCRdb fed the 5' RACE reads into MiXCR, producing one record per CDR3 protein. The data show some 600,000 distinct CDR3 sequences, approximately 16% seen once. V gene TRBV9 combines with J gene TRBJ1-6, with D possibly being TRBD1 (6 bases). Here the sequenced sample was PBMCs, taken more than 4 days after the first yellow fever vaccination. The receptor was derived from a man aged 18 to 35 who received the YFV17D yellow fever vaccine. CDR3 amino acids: CASSVGGGIGSPLHF. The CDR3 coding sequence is TGTGCCAGCAGCGTAGGAGGGGGGATCGGTTCACCCCTCCACTTT.